A few counts support the clone carrying this T cell receptor (beta chain). The data were obtained in a study of T-cell memory formation after mild COVID-19. The germline V gene has CDR1 LGHNA and CDR2 YNFKEQ. The CDR3 sequence is 14 residues long. V lost 0 bases to trimming and J lost 2 bases, with 8 bases between them. TCRdb used MiXCR to reprocess the 5' RACE reads, holding one entry per CDR3 protein. This repertoire shows 140,000 to 150,000 distinct CDR3 sequences, approximately 26% found once; its top ten account for less than 25%. The sequence derives from an adult woman who had mild COVID-19 (a few samples of this study predate the infection). Cell type and time point are not known. This chain uses TRBV4-2 with TRBJ2-7; D gene uncertain. Sequenced sample: PBMCs or a T cell subset sorted from them (not recorded which). The CDR3 spells CASSQDDNTYEQYF. CDR3 nucleotide sequence: TGTGCCAGCAGCCAAGACGACAACACCTACGAGCAGTACTTC.